These 25 T cell receptor beta chains were sequenced from one sample in a study of T cell changes during pregnancy in multiple sclerosis. Profiling relied on immunoSEQ multiplex PCR, and the TCRdb table lists in-frame clones only, not all of them. The data contain roughly 110,000 clones, 80% to 95% of them singletons. The source material was peripheral blood, sampled in the third trimester of pregnancy. The receptors were sampled from a female donor in good health, enrolled as a control in a pregnancy study.

The V and J genes are TRBV5-1 and TRBJ2-1; 15 nucleotides agree with TRBD2. The ends lost 0 bases at V and 4 bases at J; junction bases unmatched: 8. Germline V CDR1 and CDR2: SGHRS, YFSETQ. The CDR3 consists of 19 residues. CDR3 sequence (DNA): TGCGCCAGCAGCTTGGGTACTTCCGGGACTAGCGGGGGGTACAATGAGCAGTTCTTC. Its translation is CASSLGTSGTSGGYNEQFF.

The count of this clone is one. The J gene is TRBJ2-5, the V gene TRBV7-3, with TRBD1 matching over 8 bases. Germline CDR1 and CDR2: SGHTA and FQGTGA. The V segment lost 6 bases and the J segment 2 bases; nucleotides outside the gene matches: 8. The CDR3 is 15 amino acids. CDR3 bases: TGTGCCAGCAGACGGACAGGGCAAGAACAAGAGACCCAGTACTTC. It specifies CASRRTGQEQETQYF.

The CDR3 sequence is CASRPRQGLASPLHF. The CDR3 coding sequence is TGTGCCAGCAGGCCGCGACAGGGTTTAGCTTCACCCCTCCACTTT. The V gene is TRBV7-9, the J gene TRBJ1-6; 7 nucleotides match TRBD1. This CDR3 contains 15 residues. The V segment lost 6 bases and the J segment 9 bases; nucleotides outside the gene matches: 11. Per germline, CDR1 SEHNR and CDR2 FQNEAQ (reference sequence).

The chain uses TRBV6-1 and TRBJ1-2; 8 bases are shared with TRBD1. CDR1 and CDR2 from the germline V gene are MNHNS and SASEGT. This CDR3 is built from 15 residues. J lost 4 bases, V lost 2 bases, and 6 bases had no gene match. CDR3: CASSERTGLGYGYTF. The DNA of the CDR3 is TGTGCCAGCAGTGAAAGGACAGGGTTAGGCTATGGCTACACCTTC.

The chain joins TRBV30 to TRBJ2-7, with 7 bases lining up with TRBD2. The CDR3 has 13 residues. Trimming at V came to 8 bases and at J to 2 bases, leaving 9 bases not matched to a gene. In germline, CDR1 is GTSNPN, CDR2 SVGIG (reference sequence). CDR3: CALSGRVPYEQYF. DNA for the CDR3: TGTGCCCTGTCAGGGAGGGTCCCCTACGAGCAGTACTTC.

V and J are TRBV11-3 and TRBJ2-7; 7 bases are shared with TRBD1. This CDR3 has 14 residues. J was trimmed by 2 bases and V by 4 bases; bases with no gene match: 5. Germline values: CDR1 SGHNT, CDR2 YENEEA. The CDR3 here is CASSSGTVPYEQYF. CDR3 DNA sequence: TGTGCCAGCAGCTCCGGGACAGTTCCCTACGAGCAGTACTTC.

The rearrangement uses TRBV30 and TRBJ1-1; D is unclear. The V end was cut by 3 bases, the J end by 1 base, with 9 bases between. The germline V gene encodes CDR1 GTSNPN and CDR2 SVGIG (reference sequence). The CDR3 is 13 residues long. The CDR3 DNA reads TGTGCCTGGAGCACACAGCAGAACACTGAAGCTTTCTTT. The encoded protein is CAWSTQQNTEAFF.

The chain links TRBV27 to TRBJ2-7, with TRBD2 matching 13 bases. Trimming cost V 10 bases and J 7 bases; bases outside gene matches: 10. This CDR3 spans 14 amino acids. Germline lookup yields CDR1 MNHEY and CDR2 SMNVEV (reference sequence). The CDR3 DNA sequence: TGTGCCACCCGGCCACTAGCGGGGGGGCCAGAGCAGTACTTC. Amino acids: CATRPLAGGPEQYF.

The V call is TRBV6-5, the J call TRBJ2-5, with D maybe TRBD1 (6 bases). Trimming shortened V by 7 bases and J by 9 bases, and 18 bases separated the two germline ends. The CDR3 spans 13 residues. Germline CDR1 reads MNHEY; CDR2 reads SVGAGI. The CDR3 DNA is TGTGCCAGCACCCCGGAGAGGGGGTTATCCCAGTACTTC. This codes for CASTPERGLSQYF.

V usage is TRBV19 and J usage is TRBJ1-4, with 11 positions matching TRBD1. The V gene end was trimmed by 6 bases and the J gene end by 0 bases; junction bases not matched to a gene: 3. The germline gives CDR1 LNHDA, CDR2 SQIVND (reference sequence). The CDR3 has 16 amino acids. The CDR3 spells CASRGQGDATNEKLFF. Here the CDR3 DNA reads TGTGCCAGTAGGGGACAGGGGGACGCAACTAATGAAAAACTGTTTTTT. Variable domain in full (rest from reference TRBV19 and TRBJ1-4): DGGITQSPKYLFRKEGQNVTLSCEQNLNHDAMYWYRQDPGQGLRLIYYSQIVNDFQKGDIAEGYSVSREKKESFPLTVTSAQKNPTAFYLCASRGQGDATNEKLFFGSGTQLSVL.

The CDR3 nucleotides read TGTGCCAGCAGCTTAGATTCAGCGCACAAGACCCAGTACTTC. Its protein is CASSLDSAHKTQYF. This chain links TRBV13 with TRBJ2-5; D is unclear. CDR3 size: 14 residues. Germline-derived CDR1 and CDR2 are PRHDT and FYEKMQ (reference sequence). Trimming removed 1 base from V and 6 bases from J, with 12 bases in between.

J is TRBJ1-1 and V is TRBV11-2, with D perhaps TRBD1 (6 bases). The CDR3 is 14 amino acids. Germline V lookup: CDR1 SGHAT, CDR2 FQNNGV. V lost 4 bases and J 5 bases, leaving 14 bases between the germline ends. In DNA, the CDR3 is TGTGCCAGCAGCTCAGCCGAGGGGGGGACTGAAGCTTTCTTT. It is translated as CASSSAEGGTEAFF.

This sequence joins TRBV30 and TRBJ1-4; no clear D gene. V lost 0 bases, J lost 7 bases, and 15 bases lay in between. Germline V gene lookup returns CDR1 GTSNPN and CDR2 SVGIG (reference sequence). The CDR3 length is 15 residues. As DNA, the CDR3 is TGTGCCTGGAGTGTATTGGGAGTAGGAAGTGAAAAACTGTTTTTT. It translates to CAWSVLGVGSEKLFF.

This clone turned up a few times. The V and J genes are TRBV2 and TRBJ1-3; TRBD1 is a possible D gene (6 bases). CDR1 is SNHLY and CDR2 is FYNNEI in the germline V gene. There are 14 residues in the CDR3. V lost 5 bases and J 1 base, leaving 9 bases between the germline ends. CDR3 sequence reads: CASSPQGSGNTIYF. The CDR3 coding sequence is TGTGCCAGCAGTCCCCAGGGGTCTGGAAACACCATATATTTT.

The chain carries TRBV9 and TRBJ2-1; 12 nucleotides agree with TRBD2. Trimming removed 0 bases from V and 9 bases from J; junction bases left unmatched: 10. CDR3 length: 17 amino acids. The germline CDR1 and CDR2 sequences are SGDLS and YYNGEE. The CDR3 coding sequence is TGTGCCAGCAGCGTAGGAAAAGGTCTAGCGGGGGGGCGTGAGCAGTTCTTC. This sequence encodes CASSVGKGLAGGREQFF.

The chain carries TRBV30 and TRBJ1-2, with D tentatively TRBD1 (6 bases). The CDR3 is made up of 19 amino acids. Trimming cost V 0 bases and J 2 bases, with 25 bases left between them. Germline CDR1 reads GTSNPN; CDR2 reads SVGIG (reference sequence). DNA for the CDR3: TGTGCCTGGAGTGTACTCCCCGATAGGGCAGGGGCCCCCAACTATGGCTACACCTTC. Translating gives CAWSVLPDRAGAPNYGYTF.

This chain connects TRBV5-1 to TRBJ2-7; TRBD1 matches 7 bases. The CDR3 totals 14 residues. Germline V gives CDR1 SGHRS, CDR2 YFSETQ. Losses at the gene ends were 0 bases for V and 6 bases for J; bases not matched to a gene: 6. The CDR3 bases are TGCGCCAGCAGCTTGGGACAGGGAGTGAGCGAGCAGTACTTC. Translation gives CASSLGQGVSEQYF.

The chain carries TRBV4-2 and TRBJ1-1, with 7 bases that match TRBD1. The CDR3 covers 18 residues. Germline values: CDR1 LGHNA, CDR2 YNFKEQ. After removal of 0 bases from V and 5 bases from J, the junction contained 15 bases not matched to a gene. This CDR3 is CASSQEGVGDRRGTEAFF. The CDR3 nucleotides read TGTGCCAGCAGCCAAGAAGGGGTGGGGGACAGACGGGGTACTGAAGCTTTCTTT.

The chain joins TRBV5-1 to TRBJ1-1, with 11 bases identical to TRBD1. This CDR3 region has 14 residues. Germline loops: CDR1 SGHRS, CDR2 YFSETQ. The V gene end was trimmed by 4 bases and the J gene end by 10 bases; junction bases not matched to a gene: 9. Written as DNA, the CDR3 is TGCGCCAGCAGCGCAGGACAGGGGGCGTTTTCAGCTTTCTTT. Its protein is CASSAGQGAFSAFF.

J is TRBJ2-1 and V is TRBV5-4, with 7 bases lining up with TRBD2. Germline CDR1 and CDR2: SGHNT and YYREEE (reference sequence). The V gene end was trimmed by 4 bases and the J gene end by 8 bases; junction bases not matched to a gene: 9. The CDR3 runs to 14 residues. For the CDR3, the DNA is TGTGCCAGCAGCCCCCCGGGGGGTATGGATGAGCAGTTCTTC. Its protein product is CASSPPGGMDEQFF.

J is TRBJ1-5 and V is TRBV7-8; 8 bases are a match to TRBD1. The CDR3 extends over 16 amino acids. Per the germline V gene, CDR1 is SGHVS and CDR2 is FQNEAQ. J lost 0 bases, V lost 5 bases, and 6 bases had no gene match. The CDR3 protein is CASSLGTGHSNQPQHF. In DNA, the CDR3 is TGTGCCAGCAGCCTCGGGACAGGACATAGCAATCAGCCCCAGCATTTT.

The V and J genes are TRBV11-3 and TRBJ2-7; D is unresolved. The V gene lost 2 bases and the J gene lost 4 bases, with 6 bases spanning the gap. The CDR3 is 12 residues long. Germline lookup yields CDR1 SGHNT and CDR2 YENEEA. CDR3 nucleotides: TGTGCCAGCAGCTTACCAGGTTACGAGCAGTACTTC. Translation gives CASSLPGYEQYF.

The genes are TRBV9 and TRBJ2-1, with TRBD1 as a possible D gene (5 bases). The CDR3 runs to 15 residues. V was cut by 2 bases and J by 1 base, with 10 bases left in between. Germline assignment: CDR1 SGDLS and CDR2 YYNGEE. The CDR3 spells CASSVSRASYNEQFF. In nucleotides, the CDR3 is TGTGCCAGCAGCGTGAGCAGGGCATCCTACAATGAGCAGTTCTTC.

The table lists this clone with a count of one. The V call is TRBV4-3, the J call TRBJ2-2, with 8 bases matching TRBD2. V trimming: 4 bases; J trimming: 5 bases; junction bases outside the gene matches: 9. CDR3 length: 16 residues. Germline loops: CDR1 LGHNA, CDR2 YSLEER. The DNA for the CDR3 is TGCGCCAGCAGCCCCTACGCGGGGGGACTTACCGGGGAGCTGTTTTTT. Protein: CASSPYAGGLTGELFF.

The chain recombines TRBV7-2 with TRBJ2-5; TRBD2 matches at 7 bases. CDR3 size: 15 residues. The germline V gene has CDR1 SGHTA and CDR2 FQGNSA. V lost 6 bases to trimming and J lost 2 bases; unmatched junction nucleotides: 9. The CDR3 loop reads CASSLMKGGQETQYF. The DNA for the CDR3 is TGTGCCAGCAGTCTAATGAAGGGAGGGCAAGAGACCCAGTACTTC.